Below are 2 T cell receptor beta chains sequenced from a single sample in a study of CD4 T cells in relation to SARS-CoV-2 and coronaviruses (dated by TCRdb to the early 2020s). CD4+ T cells from unexposed donors were collected before the COVID-19 pandemic (2011-2018). The library came from the immunoSEQ multiplex PCR assay. In TCRdb, the immuneACCESS table is reduced to in-frame sequences with V and J assigned. These tables do not hold every clone; where another copy was compared, an unresolved V gene accounts for under half, and the others remain unexplained. The sample table holds about 59,000 clones, of which just over 85% were seen once. The ten largest clones add up to about 1.4% of the sample. Sequencing input: memory CD4+ T cells from PBMCs. According to the study, the label for this sample's cell subset or site signals: memory (non-naive) CD4+ T cells. These receptors were collected from a human donor in good health.

The CDR3 DNA is TGCAGCGTTGGACAGGGGTCCACTGAAGCTTTCTTT. Its translation is CSVGQGSTEAFF. The chain joins TRBV29-1 to TRBJ1-1, with TRBD1 matching over 8 bases. CDR3 size: 12 residues. The trim removed 4 bases at V and 4 bases at J, leaving 2 bases unmatched. Germline CDR1 is SQVTM and CDR2 is ANQGSEA. The full variable domain, with the rest looked up from reference TRBV29-1 and TRBJ1-1, is SAVISQKPSRDICQRGTSLTIQCQVDSQVTMMFWYRQQPGQSLTLIATANQGSEATYESGFVIDKFPISRPNLTFSTLTVSNMSPEDSSIYLCSVGQGSTEAFFGQGTRLTVV.

The gene calls are TRBV7-8 and TRBJ2-7; D remains ambiguous. Deletions cut 8 bases from V and 6 bases from J, with 11 bases between. Looked up from germline, CDR1 is SGHVS and CDR2 is FQNEAQ. CDR3 length equals 11 residues. The DNA of the CDR3 is TGTGCCAGCTCCATGACCCTCGAGCAGTACTTC. This encodes CASSMTLEQYF.